A selection of T cell receptor beta chains follows, all from one sample in a study of cytomegalovirus exposure and HLA in healthy donors. Some clones are missing from TCRdb's copy, which holds only in-frame ones; the method was immunoSEQ multiplex PCR. This table holds around 100,000 clones, 74% found once. The specimen sequenced was PBMCs. The receptors were sampled from a man aged 25-45 years in good health and CMV-seropositive. CDR3s include the opening cysteine and the closing phenylalanine or tryptophan. The order of the fields is D gene, clone size, V gene, J gene, CDR3 protein, CDR3 DNA. D genes are given only for firm matches. Size is omitted from some rows. Given values are once, few, many or a class for expanded clones.

NA,NA,TRBV5-6,TRBJ1-1,CASKGRRWVNTEAFF,TGTGCCAGCAAAGGGAGGAGGTGGGTGAACACTGAAGCTTTCTTT
NA,NA,TRBV4-1,TRBJ1-5,CASSQVVQAVSNQPQHF,TGCGCCAGCAGCCAAGTGGTCCAGGCTGTTAGCAATCAGCCCCAGCATTTT
NA,NA,TRBV2,TRBJ1-5,CASSAPTGKDQPQHF,TGTGCCAGCAGTGCCCCCACGGGGAAGGATCAGCCCCAGCATTTT
NA,once,TRBV4-1,TRBJ2-7,CASSQDGGPAYEQYF,TGCGCCAGCAGCCAAGATGGAGGACCCGCCTACGAGCAGTACTTC
TRBD2,NA,TRBV6-1,TRBJ2-3,CASSPRDYSQYF,TGTGCCAGCAGTCCCCGGGACTACTCGCAGTATTTT
NA,NA,TRBV29-1,TRBJ1-2,CSADSSSGYGYTF,TGCAGCGCTGACTCTTCCTCCGGCTATGGCTACACCTTC
TRBD1,few,TRBV6-5,TRBJ1-2,CASSPYEGTGFYTF,TGTGCCAGCAGTCCGTATGAGGGGACAGGGTTCTACACCTTC
NA,NA,TRBV6-5,TRBJ2-5,CASRLGREWPTQYF,TGTGCCAGCCGTCTTGGGCGTGAGTGGCCGACCCAGTACTTC
TRBD1,NA,TRBV5-1,TRBJ1-2,CASSLAGTGTNYGYPF,TGCGCCAGCAGCTTGGCCGGGACAGGAACAAACTATGGCTACCCCTTC
TRBD2,NA,TRBV5-6,TRBJ2-5,CASSLAGLAGVEETQYF,TGTGCCAGCAGCTTGGCCGGACTAGCGGGGGTTGAAGAGACCCAGTACTTC
NA,few,TRBV5-1,TRBJ2-3,CASSPGQGDDTQYF,TGCGCCAGCAGCCCGGGACAAGGCGACGATACGCAGTATTTT
NA,NA,TRBV29-1,TRBJ1-1,CSVVRTVNTEAFF,TGCAGCGTTGTGAGAACCGTGAACACTGAAGCTTTCTTT
TRBD1,NA,TRBV7-2,TRBJ1-1,CASSIEQGGTEAFF,TGTGCCAGCAGCATAGAACAGGGGGGGACTGAAGCTTTCTTT
NA,NA,TRBV14,TRBJ2-5,CASSFQQGFETQYF,TGTGCCAGCAGCTTCCAACAGGGTTTTGAGACCCAGTACTTC
NA,NA,TRBV7-2,TRBJ2-7,CASSLDRFGEQYF,TGTGCCAGCAGCTTAGACAGGTTCGGCGAGCAGTACTTC
NA,NA,TRBV6-4,TRBJ2-1,CASSEKGGANNEQFF,TGTGCCAGCAGTGAAAAAGGGGGAGCCAACAATGAGCAGTTCTTC
TRBD2,NA,TRBV10-3,TRBJ2-3,CAISESRGRGGRTDTQYF,TGTGCCATCAGTGAGTCGAGGGGGCGGGGGGGCCGCACAGATACGCAGTATTTT
NA,NA,TRBV19,TRBJ2-7,CASSSSATTYEQYF,TGTGCCAGTAGTAGTAGCGCCACTACCTACGAGCAGTACTTC
TRBD1,NA,TRBV27,TRBJ1-1,CASSPDRGRGNTEAFF,TGTGCCAGCAGTCCGGACAGGGGGAGGGGGAACACTGAAGCTTTCTTT
TRBD2,NA,TRBV5-1,TRBJ2-7,CASSLDPAGTNEQYF,TGCGCCAGCAGCTTGGATCCAGCGGGGACCAACGAGCAGTACTTC
NA,few,TRBV4-3,TRBJ1-6,CASSQDSGGEDSPLHF,TGCGCCAGCAGCCAAGATTCGGGGGGGGAGGATTCACCCCTCCACTTT
TRBD1,NA,TRBV6-4,TRBJ1-6,CASSLNRTGKSSYNSPLHF,TGTGCCAGCAGTCTAAACCGGACAGGGAAGAGCTCCTATAATTCACCCCTCCACTTT
NA,NA,TRBV6-1,TRBJ1-3,CASSEIGNSGNTIYF,TGTGCCAGCAGTGAAATTGGCAATTCTGGAAACACCATATATTTT
TRBD2,NA,TRBV2,TRBJ2-2,CASSEASGGAGELFF,TGTGCCAGCAGTGAGGCTAGCGGGGGTGCCGGGGAGCTGTTTTTT
TRBD2,NA,TRBV2,TRBJ2-7,CASSASGNGYEQYF,TGTGCCAGCAGTGCGAGCGGGAACGGCTACGAGCAGTACTTC
NA,once,TRBV15,TRBJ2-5,CATGGLAHRGETQYF,TGTGCCACCGGGGGACTAGCCCACAGGGGGGAGACCCAGTACTTC
TRBD1,NA,TRBV7-9,TRBJ1-2,CASSWTGRYGYTF,TGTGCCAGCAGCTGGACAGGGCGCTATGGCTACACCTTC
NA,NA,TRBV10-2,TRBJ2-3,CASSHAGMGTDTQYF,TGCGCCAGCAGTCATGCGGGTATGGGGACAGATACGCAGTATTTT
TRBD1,NA,TRBV27,TRBJ2-4,CASSAQGVGAKNIQYF,TGTGCCAGCAGTGCCCAGGGGGTCGGGGCCAAAAACATTCAGTACTTC
NA,once,TRBV7-9,TRBJ1-2,CASSLRAGINGYTF,TGTGCCAGCAGCTTAAGGGCAGGGATTAACGGCTACACCTTC
NA,NA,TRBV11-2,TRBJ1-2,CASSPGTSNYGYTF,TGTGCCAGCAGCCCCGGGACATCAAACTATGGCTACACCTTC
TRBD2,NA,TRBV2,TRBJ2-3,CASSPPQAGDTDTQYF,TGTGCCAGCAGCCCGCCCCAAGCGGGGGACACAGATACGCAGTATTTT
NA,NA,TRBV27,TRBJ2-3,CASSLRDTQYF,TGTGCCAGCAGTTTGCGAGATACGCAGTATTTT
TRBD2,NA,TRBV9,TRBJ2-2,CASSVGLAPGELFF,TGTGCCAGCAGCGTGGGACTAGCCCCCGGGGAGCTGTTTTTT
NA,NA,TRBV6-5,TRBJ2-7,CASSPGDSYEQYF,TGTGCCAGCAGCCCGGGAGACTCCTACGAGCAGTACTTC
TRBD1,NA,TRBV11-2,TRBJ2-7,CASSLGPAGGFYEQYF,TGTGCCAGCAGCTTAGGACCGGCAGGGGGCTTCTACGAGCAGTACTTC
TRBD2,few,TRBV7-6,TRBJ2-1,CASSHRGGDRNEQFF,TGTGCCAGCAGCCATCGGGGGGGGGATAGGAATGAGCAGTTCTTC
TRBD2,few,TRBV6-4,TRBJ2-2,CASSDSRGAGELFF,TGTGCCAGCAGTGACTCGCGGGGGGCCGGGGAGCTGTTTTTT
NA,many,TRBV6-6,TRBJ1-1,CASSALGATEAFF,TGTGCCAGCAGCGCATTGGGCGCCACTGAAGCTTTCTTT
NA,NA,TRBV4-2,TRBJ2-7,CASSQGAGEGGYEQYF,TGTGCCAGCAGCCAAGGGGCAGGGGAGGGGGGCTACGAGCAGTACTTC
NA,NA,TRBV12-5,TRBJ1-2,CASGLEPMNRYPF,TGTGCTAGTGGTTTGGAGCCCATGAATCGCTACCCCTTC
NA,NA,TRBV4-3,TRBJ2-7,CASSQDPATVSMYEQYF,TGCGCCAGCAGCCAAGATCCCGCGACAGTCTCGATGTACGAGCAGTACTTC
TRBD1,once,TRBV12-5,TRBJ1-6,CASGWDSPYNSPLHF,TGTGCTAGTGGTTGGGACAGCCCCTATAATTCACCCCTCCACTTT
NA,NA,TRBV30,TRBJ2-3,CAWSVQGDFTDTQYF,TGTGCCTGGAGTGTACAAGGGGACTTCACAGATACGCAGTATTTT
NA,few,TRBV1,TRBJ2-7,CTSSFRVDEQYF,TGCACCAGCAGCTTCCGGGTGGACGAGCAGTACTTC
NA,few,TRBV18,TRBJ2-1,CASSPMTNNEQFF,TGTGCCAGCTCACCGATGACTAACAATGAGCAGTTCTTC
NA,NA,TRBV7-8,TRBJ1-2,CASSPSNGADYGYTF,TGTGCCAGCAGCCCCTCGAATGGGGCAGACTATGGCTACACCTTC
NA,many,TRBV4-1,TRBJ2-1,CASSQGLLNNEQFF,TGCGCCAGCAGCCAGGGCCTACTCAACAATGAGCAGTTCTTC
TRBD1,NA,TRBV19,TRBJ1-1,CASRGQPNTEAFF,TGTGCCAGTAGGGGACAGCCAAACACTGAAGCTTTCTTT
NA,once,TRBV28,TRBJ2-3,CASSHQGFTDTQYF,TGTGCCAGCAGTCACCAGGGTTTCACAGATACGCAGTATTTT
TRBD1,many,TRBV6-1,TRBJ1-4,CASSDAGGAAEKLFF,TGTGCCAGCAGTGATGCAGGGGGCGCGGCTGAAAAACTGTTTTTT
NA,NA,TRBV28,TRBJ2-1,CASSRNQGREFF,TGTGCCAGCAGTAGAAACCAGGGAAGGGAGTTCTTC
TRBD2,few,TRBV5-1,TRBJ2-1,CASSLGLAGEDEQFF,TGCGCCAGCAGCCTGGGACTAGCGGGGGAGGATGAGCAGTTCTTC
TRBD1,NA,TRBV5-1,TRBJ1-1,CASSLGTGGEAFF,TGCGCCAGCAGCTTGGGGACAGGGGGTGAAGCTTTCTTT
TRBD2,few,TRBV5-5,TRBJ2-1,CASSLAAGGLYNEQFF,TGTGCCAGCAGCTTGGCAGCGGGGGGATTATACAATGAGCAGTTCTTC
NA,NA,TRBV5-1,TRBJ1-5,CASSLTGSNQPQHF,TGCGCCAGCAGCTTGACAGGTAGCAATCAGCCCCAGCATTTT
NA,NA,TRBV11-2,TRBJ1-6,CASSLNLAGSYNSPLHF,TGTGCCAGCAGCTTAAATCTCGCAGGCTCCTATAATTCACCCCTCCACTTT
TRBD1,many,TRBV28,TRBJ2-6,CASRAGTGDSGANVLTF,TGTGCCAGCAGGGCCGGGACAGGGGATTCTGGGGCCAACGTCCTGACTTTC
NA,few,TRBV6-5,TRBJ1-6,CASSYGPGANSPLHF,TGTGCCAGCAGTTACGGGCCAGGGGCAAATTCACCCCTCCACTTT
NA,NA,TRBV27,TRBJ1-1,CASSLFAGIEAFF,TGTGCCAGCAGTTTATTTGCGGGGATCGAAGCTTTCTTT